Below are 15 T cell receptor beta chains sequenced from a single sample in a study of T-cell reconstitution after alpha-beta-depleted transplantation in children. The authors prepared the TCRbeta library with unique molecular identifiers. TCRdb re-derived calls from the PCR reads in MiXCR, one entry per CDR3 protein. The table records fewer than 550,000 distinct CDR3 sequences, 11% of them present only once. The source was PBMCs from the stem cell graft donor, collected from the stem cell graft. The receptors derive from a human donor who donated a stem cell graft to a child with acute myeloid leukemia.

This clonotype has just a few counts. The chain joins TRBV20-1 to TRBJ2-3; 9 bases line up with TRBD2. This CDR3 region has 16 residues. Per germline, CDR1 DFQATT and CDR2 SNEGSKA (reference sequence). The ends lost 0 bases at V and 3 bases at J; junction bases unmatched: 7. CDR3: CSARDRGGRATDTQYF. CDR3 nucleotides: TGCAGTGCTAGAGATCGGGGCGGGAGGGCAACAGATACGCAGTATTTT.

V gene TRBV5-1 combines with J gene TRBJ2-3, with a weak D call TRBD1 (6 bases). Between the trimmed V and J ends, which lost 5 bases and 4 bases, there was a span of 14 bases. Germline V gene lookup returns CDR1 SGHRS and CDR2 YFSETQ. The CDR3 spans 14 residues. The CDR3 region has the DNA TGCGCCAGCAGGAGGAACAGGGTTCCAGATACGCAGTATTTT. It translates to CASRRNRVPDTQYF.

Notes on this clonotype: A read error may be the cause here, since a much bigger clone is one base away. V and J are TRBV20-1 and TRBJ2-1; 8 bases match TRBD1. Germline-derived CDR1 and CDR2 are DFQATT and SNEGSKA (reference sequence). There are 15 residues in the CDR3. Losses at the gene ends were 5 bases for V and 9 bases for J; bases not matched to a gene: 15. CDR3 DNA sequence: TGCAGTGCTTTACATCCGCGACAGGGGCAGGGTGAGCAGTTCTTC. As protein: CSALHPRQGQGEQFF.

The rearrangement uses TRBV5-6 and TRBJ2-4; the D gene is possibly TRBD2 (5 bases). Trimming took 0 bases from V and 6 from J, leaving 13 bases between them. CDR1 and CDR2 from the germline V gene are SGHDT and YYEEEE. The CDR3 is made up of 15 amino acids. The chain's CDR3 is CASSLAGGLGNIQYF. The CDR3 DNA reads TGTGCCAGCAGCTTGGCCGGCGGGCTTGGAAACATTCAGTACTTC.

This clonotype was found a few times. The DNA of the CDR3 is TGTGCCAGCAGTTACCCGCTAGTCTTCTACGAGCAGTACTTC. Translation: CASSYPLVFYEQYF. This chain joins TRBV6-2 or TRBV6-3 and TRBJ2-7; no firm D call. V lost 2 bases, J lost 3 bases, and 11 bases lay in between. This CDR3 spans 14 amino acids. Germline CDR1 MNHEY, CDR2 SVGEGT.

This clonotype was counted only a few times. V gene TRBV3-1 combines with J gene TRBJ2-4, with 9 bases identical to TRBD1. V dropped 7 bases and J dropped 6; count of bases not matched to a gene: 7. There are 14 residues in the CDR3. Germline loops: CDR1 LGHDT, CDR2 YNNKEL (reference sequence). The CDR3 DNA follows: TGTGCCAGCACCTCCGGGACAGGGACAAACATTCAGTACTTC. Amino acid sequence: CASTSGTGTNIQYF.

This clonotype has just a few counts. The chain joins TRBV6-5 to TRBJ2-5; unclear D gene. This CDR3 comprises 13 residues. Per the germline V gene, CDR1 is MNHEY and CDR2 is SVGAGI. V was shortened by 0 bases and J by 4 bases, with 6 bases between the two germline ends. CDR3 amino acids: CASSYSDGETQYF. As DNA, the CDR3 is TGTGCCAGCAGTTACTCCGACGGAGAGACCCAGTACTTC.

This chain uses TRBV4-2 with TRBJ2-1, with a weak D call TRBD2 (5 bases). Trimming took off 5 bases at V and 6 bases at J, with 11 bases between the two ends. This CDR3 spans 13 amino acids. Germline V gene lookup returns CDR1 LGHNA and CDR2 YNFKEQ. This chain's CDR3 is CASSKAGVNEQFF. The CDR3 DNA follows: TGTGCCAGCAGCAAAGCCGGGGTCAATGAGCAGTTCTTC.

V gene TRBV29-1 combines with J gene TRBJ2-5; TRBD1 agrees at 7 bases. Germline V lookup: CDR1 SQVTM, CDR2 ANQGSEA. After removal of 2 bases from V and 5 bases from J, the junction contained 11 bases not matched to a gene. The CDR3 is made up of 15 amino acids. The CDR3 loop is CSVERAGARGETQYF. DNA for the CDR3: TGCAGCGTTGAAAGAGCCGGCGCCAGGGGGGAGACCCAGTACTTC. The whole variable domain, remainder taken from reference TRBV29-1 and TRBJ2-5, is SAVISQKPSRDICQRGTSLTIQCQVDSQVTMMFWYRQQPGQSLTLIATANQGSEATYESGFVIDKFPISRPNLTFSTLTVSNMSPEDSSIYLCSVERAGARGETQYFGPGTRLLVL.

The J gene is TRBJ1-4, the V gene TRBV29-1; D call uncertain. CDR1 and CDR2 from the germline V gene are SQVTM and ANQGSEA. This CDR3 is 13 amino acids long. V was clipped by 7 bases and J by 0 bases, with 9 bases between them. DNA of the CDR3: TGCAGCGCGATCAATGCAACTAATGAAAAACTGTTTTTT. Translated: CSAINATNEKLFF.

The chain is built from TRBV15 and TRBJ2-3, with 9 nucleotides matching TRBD2. Trimming at V came to 8 bases and at J to 4 bases, leaving 7 bases not matched to a gene. The CDR3 spans 14 residues. CDR1 and CDR2 (germline): LNHNV, YYDKDF (reference sequence). CDR3 residues: CATWRGRASDTQYF. The CDR3 nucleotides are TGTGCCACCTGGCGCGGGAGGGCCTCAGATACGCAGTATTTT.

V is TRBV7-2 and J is TRBJ1-5; D not certain. There are 14 residues in the CDR3. Per the germline V gene, CDR1 is SGHTA and CDR2 is FQGNSA. Trimming removed 4 bases from V and 6 bases from J, with 13 bases in between. The CDR3: CASSSVSRGQPQHF. The DNA of the CDR3 is TGTGCCAGCAGCTCCGTGTCCCGGGGTCAGCCCCAGCATTTT.

The rearrangement joins TRBV6-1 to TRBJ1-2; D remains unclear. Germline assignment: CDR1 MNHNS and CDR2 SASEGT. V dropped 7 bases and J dropped 2 bases, with 14 bases sitting between them. The CDR3 loop spans 14 amino acids. The DNA of the CDR3 is TGTGCCAGCAAAGGGCGTAGTATCAACTATGGCTACACCTTC. Translation gives CASKGRSINYGYTF.

This clonotype was recorded a few times. The rearrangement links TRBV29-1 to TRBJ1-3; tentative D call: TRBD1 (5 bases). The CDR3 is 12 residues long. Germline loops: CDR1 SQVTM, CDR2 ANQGSEA. V lost 5 bases, J lost 2 bases, and 7 bases lay in between. CDR3 protein: CSVLDTGNTIYF. In nucleotides, the CDR3 is TGCAGCGTTCTGGACACTGGAAACACCATATATTTT.

This clonotype was observed a handful of times. The V call is TRBV4-1, the J call TRBJ2-7, with 7 bases aligning to TRBD2. Germline V lookup: CDR1 MGHRA, CDR2 YSYEKL. The CDR3 is 16 amino acids. Losses at the gene ends were 2 bases for V and 0 bases for J; bases not matched to a gene: 7. This chain's CDR3 is CASSQKEGRGSYEQYF. For the CDR3, the DNA is TGCGCCAGCAGCCAAAAGGAGGGGAGGGGCTCCTACGAGCAGTACTTC.